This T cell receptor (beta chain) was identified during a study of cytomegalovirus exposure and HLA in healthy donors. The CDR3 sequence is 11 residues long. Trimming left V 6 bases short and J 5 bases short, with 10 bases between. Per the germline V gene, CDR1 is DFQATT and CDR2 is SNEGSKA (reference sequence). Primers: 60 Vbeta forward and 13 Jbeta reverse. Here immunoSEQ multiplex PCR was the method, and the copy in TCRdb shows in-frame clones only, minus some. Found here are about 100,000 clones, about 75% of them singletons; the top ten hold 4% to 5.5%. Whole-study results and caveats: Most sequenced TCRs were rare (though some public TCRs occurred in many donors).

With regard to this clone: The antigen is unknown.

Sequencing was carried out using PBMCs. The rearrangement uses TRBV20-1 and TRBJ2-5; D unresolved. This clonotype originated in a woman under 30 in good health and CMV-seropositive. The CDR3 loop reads CSAVLTETQYF. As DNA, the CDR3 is TGCAGTGCCGTACTAACGGAGACCCAGTACTTC.